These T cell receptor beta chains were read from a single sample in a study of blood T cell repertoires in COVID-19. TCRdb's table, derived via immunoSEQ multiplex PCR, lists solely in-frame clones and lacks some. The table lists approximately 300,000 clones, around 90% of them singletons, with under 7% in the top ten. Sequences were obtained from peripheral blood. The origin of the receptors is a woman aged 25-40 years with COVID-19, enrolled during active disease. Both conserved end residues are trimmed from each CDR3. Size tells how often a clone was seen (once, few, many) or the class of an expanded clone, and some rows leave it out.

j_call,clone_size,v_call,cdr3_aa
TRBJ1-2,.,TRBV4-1,ASSHSNYGYT
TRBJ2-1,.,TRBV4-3,ASSQANFNEQF
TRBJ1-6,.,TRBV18,ASSLHREQRNSPLH
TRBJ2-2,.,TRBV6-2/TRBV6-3,ASSYSVGGSGSTGELF
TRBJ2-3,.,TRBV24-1,ATSDRDRVTDTQY
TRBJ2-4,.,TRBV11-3,ASSLCGSKNIQY
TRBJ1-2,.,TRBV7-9,ASSLILRGSYYGYT
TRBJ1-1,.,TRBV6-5,ASSPRGRNTEAF
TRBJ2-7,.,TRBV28,ASSLSRGGEQY
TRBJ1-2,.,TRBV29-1,SGAYGLNYGYT
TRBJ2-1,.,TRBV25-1,ASSERGLAGSYNEQF
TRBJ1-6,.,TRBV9,ASSVTGAPDSPLH
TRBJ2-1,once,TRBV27,ASSHSGGIYEQF
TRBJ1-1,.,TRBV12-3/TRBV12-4,ASSLYSYTEAF
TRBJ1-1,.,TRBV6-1,ASSDLRGQTSEAF
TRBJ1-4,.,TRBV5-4,ASSLDRRTGGKLF